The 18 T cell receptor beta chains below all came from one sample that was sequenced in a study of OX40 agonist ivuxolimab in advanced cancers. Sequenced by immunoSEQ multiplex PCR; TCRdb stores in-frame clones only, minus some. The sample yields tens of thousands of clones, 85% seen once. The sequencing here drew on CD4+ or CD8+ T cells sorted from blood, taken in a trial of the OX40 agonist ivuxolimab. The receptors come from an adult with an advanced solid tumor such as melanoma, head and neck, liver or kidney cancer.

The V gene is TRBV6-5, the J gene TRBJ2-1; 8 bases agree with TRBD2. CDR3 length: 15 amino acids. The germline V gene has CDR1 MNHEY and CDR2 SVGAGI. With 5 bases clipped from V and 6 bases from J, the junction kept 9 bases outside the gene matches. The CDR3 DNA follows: TGTGCCAGCAGTCACGGGCGCGGGAGGTCCAATGAGCAGTTCTTC. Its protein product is CASSHGRGRSNEQFF.

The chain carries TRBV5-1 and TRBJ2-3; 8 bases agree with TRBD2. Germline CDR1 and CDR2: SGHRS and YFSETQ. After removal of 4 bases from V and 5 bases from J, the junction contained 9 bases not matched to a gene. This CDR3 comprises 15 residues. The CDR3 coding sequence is TGCGCCAGCAGCCTACTAGCGGAAGGGGGAGATACGCAGTATTTT. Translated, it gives CASSLLAEGGDTQYF.

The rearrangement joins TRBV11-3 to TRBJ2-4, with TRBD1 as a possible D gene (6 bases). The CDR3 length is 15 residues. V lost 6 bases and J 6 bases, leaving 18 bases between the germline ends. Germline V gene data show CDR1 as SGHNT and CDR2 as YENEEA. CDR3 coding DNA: TGTGCCAGCAGGCCCCCCGGGACACTCCGAAACATTCAGTACTTC. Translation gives CASRPPGTLRNIQYF. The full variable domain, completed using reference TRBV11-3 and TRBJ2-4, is EAGVVQSPRYKIIEKKQPVAFWCNPISGHNTLYWYLQNLGQGPELLIRYENEEAVDDSQLPKDRFSAERLKGVDSTLKIQPAELGDSAVYLCASRPPGTLRNIQYFGAGTRLSVL.

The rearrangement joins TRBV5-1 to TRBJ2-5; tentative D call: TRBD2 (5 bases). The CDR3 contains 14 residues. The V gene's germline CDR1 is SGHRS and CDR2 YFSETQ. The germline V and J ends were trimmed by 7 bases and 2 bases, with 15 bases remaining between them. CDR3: CASSSIGVQETQYF. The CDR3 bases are TGCGCCAGCTCCAGCATCGGGGTGCAAGAGACCCAGTACTTC.

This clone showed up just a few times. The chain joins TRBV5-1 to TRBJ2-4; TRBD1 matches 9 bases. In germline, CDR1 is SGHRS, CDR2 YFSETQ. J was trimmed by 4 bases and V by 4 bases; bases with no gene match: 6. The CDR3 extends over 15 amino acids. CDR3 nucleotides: TGCGCCAGCAGCGATCCGGGACAGGGTAAAAACATTCAGTACTTC. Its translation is CASSDPGQGKNIQYF.

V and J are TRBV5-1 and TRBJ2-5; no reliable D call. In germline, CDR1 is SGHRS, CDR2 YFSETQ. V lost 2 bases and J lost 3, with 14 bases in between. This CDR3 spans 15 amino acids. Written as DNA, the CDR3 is TGCGCCAGCAGCTTAGAGCCGATATTAGAAGAGACCCAGTACTTC. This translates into CASSLEPILEETQYF.

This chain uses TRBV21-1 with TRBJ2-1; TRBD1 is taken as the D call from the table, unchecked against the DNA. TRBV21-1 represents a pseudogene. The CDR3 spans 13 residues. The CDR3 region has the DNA TGTACCAGCAGCAACGTCAGCTACAATGAGCAGTTCTTC. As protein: CTSSNVSYNEQFF.

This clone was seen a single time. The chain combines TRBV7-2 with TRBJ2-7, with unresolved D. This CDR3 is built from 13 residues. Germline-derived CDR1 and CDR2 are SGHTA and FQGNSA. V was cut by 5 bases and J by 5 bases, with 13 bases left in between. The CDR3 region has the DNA TGTGCCAGCAGCCCCGGCCCGGAGAACGAGCAGTACTTC. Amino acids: CASSPGPENEQYF.

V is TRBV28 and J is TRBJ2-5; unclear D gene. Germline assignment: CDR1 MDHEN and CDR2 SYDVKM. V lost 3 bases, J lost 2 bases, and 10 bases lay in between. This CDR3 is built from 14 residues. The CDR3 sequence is CASSFLGTQETQYF. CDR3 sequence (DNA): TGTGCCAGCAGTTTTCTGGGAACACAAGAGACCCAGTACTTC.

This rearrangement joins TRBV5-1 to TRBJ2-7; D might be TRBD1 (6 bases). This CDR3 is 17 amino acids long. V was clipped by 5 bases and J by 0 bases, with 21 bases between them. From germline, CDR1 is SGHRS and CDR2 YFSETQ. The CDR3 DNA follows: TGCGCCAGCAGACCTACCACAGGGACCTCAAGCTCCTACGAGCAGTACTTC. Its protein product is CASRPTTGTSSSYEQYF.

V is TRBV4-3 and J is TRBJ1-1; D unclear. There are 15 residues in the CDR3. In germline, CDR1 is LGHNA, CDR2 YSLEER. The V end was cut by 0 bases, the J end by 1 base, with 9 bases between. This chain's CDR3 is CASSQEPTSNTEAFF. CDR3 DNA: TGCGCCAGCAGCCAAGAGCCAACATCGAACACTGAAGCTTTCTTT.

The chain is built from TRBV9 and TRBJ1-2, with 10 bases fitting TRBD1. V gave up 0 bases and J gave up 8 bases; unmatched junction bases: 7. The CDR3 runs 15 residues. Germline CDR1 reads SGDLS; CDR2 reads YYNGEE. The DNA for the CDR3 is TGTGCCAGCAGCGTAGTAGGGACAGGGGACGGAGGCTACACCTTC. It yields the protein CASSVVGTGDGGYTF.

The CDR3 DNA reads TGCAGCGTTGAAGGGGGGCTGGGCTATGGCTACACCTTC. Amino acid sequence: CSVEGGLGYGYTF. This sequence joins TRBV29-1 and TRBJ1-2; perhaps TRBD1 as D (6 bases). CDR3 length: 13 amino acids. Germline CDR1 and CDR2: SQVTM and ANQGSEA. V was pared by 1 base and J by 4 bases, with 10 bases between.

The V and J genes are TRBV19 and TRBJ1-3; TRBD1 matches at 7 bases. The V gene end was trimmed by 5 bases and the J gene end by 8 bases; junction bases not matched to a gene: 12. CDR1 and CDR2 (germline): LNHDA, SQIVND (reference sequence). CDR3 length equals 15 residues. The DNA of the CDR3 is TGTGCCAGTAGTGTACCGGGACAAGACAGGGACACCATATATTTT. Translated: CASSVPGQDRDTIYF.

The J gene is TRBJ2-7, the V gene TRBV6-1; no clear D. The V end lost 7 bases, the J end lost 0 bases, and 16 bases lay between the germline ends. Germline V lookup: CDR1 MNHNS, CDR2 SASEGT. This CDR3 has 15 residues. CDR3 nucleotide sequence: TGTGCCAGCACACGAGGACCGGTGAGCTCCTACGAGCAGTACTTC. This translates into CASTRGPVSSYEQYF.

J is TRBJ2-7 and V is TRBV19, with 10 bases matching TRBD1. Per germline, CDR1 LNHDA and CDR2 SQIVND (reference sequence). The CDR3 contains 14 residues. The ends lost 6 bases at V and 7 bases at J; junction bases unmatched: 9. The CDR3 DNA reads TGTGCCAGTAGCGTTGACAGGGGGCGCTCGGAGCAGTACTTC. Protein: CASSVDRGRSEQYF.

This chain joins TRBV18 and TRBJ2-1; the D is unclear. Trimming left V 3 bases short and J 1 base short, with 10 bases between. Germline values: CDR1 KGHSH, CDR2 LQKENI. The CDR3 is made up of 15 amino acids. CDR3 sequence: CASSPPLGSYNEQFF. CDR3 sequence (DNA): TGTGCCAGCTCACCTCCCTTGGGTTCCTACAATGAGCAGTTCTTC.

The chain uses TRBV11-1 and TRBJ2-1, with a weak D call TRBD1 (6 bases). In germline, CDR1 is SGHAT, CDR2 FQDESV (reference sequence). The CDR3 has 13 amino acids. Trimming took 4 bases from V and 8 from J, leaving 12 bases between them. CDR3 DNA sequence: TGTGCCAGCAGCTCCTGGAACAGGGATGAGCAGTTCTTC. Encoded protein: CASSSWNRDEQFF.